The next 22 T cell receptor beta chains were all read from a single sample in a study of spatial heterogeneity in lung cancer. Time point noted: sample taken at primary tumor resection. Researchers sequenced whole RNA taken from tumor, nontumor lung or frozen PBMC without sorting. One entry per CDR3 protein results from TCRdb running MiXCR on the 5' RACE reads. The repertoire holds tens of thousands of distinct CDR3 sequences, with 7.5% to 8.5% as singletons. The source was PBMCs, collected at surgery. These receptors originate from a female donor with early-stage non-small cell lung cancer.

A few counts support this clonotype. CDR3 sequence: CSARDRGAGLREQYV. The CDR3 DNA follows: TGCAGTGCTAGAGATCGAGGGGCAGGGTTACGGGAGCAGTACGTC. This rearrangement joins TRBV20-1 to TRBJ2-7; the D call may be TRBD1 or TRBD2 (5 bases each). Per germline, CDR1 DFQATT and CDR2 SNEGSKA (reference sequence). Trimming cost V 0 bases and J 7 bases, with 19 bases left between them. The CDR3 contains 15 residues.

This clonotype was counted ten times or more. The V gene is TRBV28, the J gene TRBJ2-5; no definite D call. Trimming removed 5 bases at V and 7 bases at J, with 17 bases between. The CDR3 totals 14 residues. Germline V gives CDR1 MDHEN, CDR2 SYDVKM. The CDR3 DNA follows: TGTGCCAGCAGTCGCGTTGGGCAGTCCCTGACCCAGTACTTC. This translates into CASSRVGQSLTQYF.

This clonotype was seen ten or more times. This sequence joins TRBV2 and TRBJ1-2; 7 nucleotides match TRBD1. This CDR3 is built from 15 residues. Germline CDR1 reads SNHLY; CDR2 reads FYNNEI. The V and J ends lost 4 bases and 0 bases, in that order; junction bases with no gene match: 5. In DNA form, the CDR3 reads TGTGCCAGCAGTGGCCCGGACAGGCCTAACTATGGCTACACCTTC. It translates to CASSGPDRPNYGYTF.

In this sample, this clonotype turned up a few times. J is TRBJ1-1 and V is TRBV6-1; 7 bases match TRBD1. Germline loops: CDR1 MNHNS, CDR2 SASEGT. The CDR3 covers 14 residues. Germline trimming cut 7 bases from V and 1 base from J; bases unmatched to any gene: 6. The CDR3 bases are TGTGCCAGCATTAAAGGGGGCACGAACACTGAAGCTTTCTTT. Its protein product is CASIKGGTNTEAFF.

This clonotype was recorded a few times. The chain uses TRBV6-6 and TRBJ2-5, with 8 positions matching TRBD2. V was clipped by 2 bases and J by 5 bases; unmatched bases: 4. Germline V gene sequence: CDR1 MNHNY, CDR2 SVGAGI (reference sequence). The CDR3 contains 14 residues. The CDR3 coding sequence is TGTGCCAGCAGTTACCGGGAGGGCCGGGAGACCCAGTACTTC. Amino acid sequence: CASSYREGRETQYF.

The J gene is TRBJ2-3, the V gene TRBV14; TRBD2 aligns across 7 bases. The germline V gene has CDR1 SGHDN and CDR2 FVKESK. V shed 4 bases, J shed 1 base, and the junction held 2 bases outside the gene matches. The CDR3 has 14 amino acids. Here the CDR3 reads CASSRLAGTDTQYF. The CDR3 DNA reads TGTGCCAGCAGCCGGCTAGCGGGCACAGATACGCAGTATTTT. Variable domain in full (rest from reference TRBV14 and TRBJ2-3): EAGVTQFPSHSVIEKGQTVTLRCDPISGHDNLYWYRRVMGKEIKFLLHFVKESKQDESGMPNNRFLAERTGGTYSTLKVQPAELEDSGVYFCASSRLAGTDTQYFGPGTRLTVL.

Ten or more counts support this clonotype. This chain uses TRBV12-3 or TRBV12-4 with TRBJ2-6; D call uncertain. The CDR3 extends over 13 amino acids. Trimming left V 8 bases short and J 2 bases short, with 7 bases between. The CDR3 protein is CASRSPGANVLTF. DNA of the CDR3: TGTGCCAGCCGTTCCCCTGGGGCCAACGTCCTGACTTTC.

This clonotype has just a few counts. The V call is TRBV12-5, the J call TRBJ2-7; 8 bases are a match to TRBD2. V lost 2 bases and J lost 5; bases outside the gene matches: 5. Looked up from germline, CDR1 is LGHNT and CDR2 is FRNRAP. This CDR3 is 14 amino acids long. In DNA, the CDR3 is TGTGCTAGTGGTTTGACGGGGGGGAGAGACGAGCAGTACTTC. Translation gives CASGLTGGRDEQYF.

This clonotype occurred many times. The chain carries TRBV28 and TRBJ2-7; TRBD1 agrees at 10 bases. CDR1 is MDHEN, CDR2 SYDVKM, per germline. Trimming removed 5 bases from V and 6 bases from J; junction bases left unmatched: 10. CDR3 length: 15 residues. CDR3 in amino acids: CASSLWTGGAAEQYV. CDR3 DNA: TGTGCCAGCAGTCTGTGGACAGGGGGGGCGGCCGAGCAGTACGTC.

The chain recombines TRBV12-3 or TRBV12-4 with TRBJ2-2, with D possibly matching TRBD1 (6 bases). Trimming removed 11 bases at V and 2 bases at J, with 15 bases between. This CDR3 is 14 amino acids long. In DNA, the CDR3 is TGTGCCGGAACAGGGACGTCAAACACCGGGGAGCTGTTTTTT. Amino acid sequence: CAGTGTSNTGELFF.

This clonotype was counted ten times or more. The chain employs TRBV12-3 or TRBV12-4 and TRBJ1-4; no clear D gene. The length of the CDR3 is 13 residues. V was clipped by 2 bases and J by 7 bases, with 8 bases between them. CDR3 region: CASSLFRTEKLFF. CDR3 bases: TGTGCCAGCAGTTTATTCAGGACTGAAAAACTGTTTTTT.

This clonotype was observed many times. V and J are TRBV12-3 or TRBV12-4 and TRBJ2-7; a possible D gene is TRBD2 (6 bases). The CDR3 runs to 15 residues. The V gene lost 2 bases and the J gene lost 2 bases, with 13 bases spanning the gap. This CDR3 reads CASSLSGQLTYEQYF. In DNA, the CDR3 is TGTGCCAGCAGTTTAAGCGGGCAGCTCACCTACGAGCAGTACTTC.

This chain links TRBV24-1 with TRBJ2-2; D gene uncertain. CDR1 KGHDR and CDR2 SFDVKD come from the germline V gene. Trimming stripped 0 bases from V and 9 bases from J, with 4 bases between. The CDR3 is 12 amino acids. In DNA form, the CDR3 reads TGTGCCACCAGTGATTTGACCCGGGAGCTGTTTTTT. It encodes CATSDLTRELFF.

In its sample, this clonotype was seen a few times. CDR3 DNA sequence: TGTGCCAGCAGTGTGCCAGGGGGCGGCACTGAAGCTTTCTTT. This sequence encodes CASSVPGGGTEAFF. J is TRBJ1-1 and V is TRBV25-1, with TRBD1 identical over 8 bases. In germline, CDR1 is MGHDK, CDR2 SYGVNS. This CDR3 is built from 14 residues. The trim removed 4 bases at V and 4 bases at J, leaving 5 bases unmatched.

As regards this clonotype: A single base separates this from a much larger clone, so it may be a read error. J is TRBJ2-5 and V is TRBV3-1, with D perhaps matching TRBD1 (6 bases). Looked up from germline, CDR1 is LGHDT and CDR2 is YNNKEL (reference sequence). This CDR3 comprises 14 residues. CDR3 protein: CAGSQWTAQETQYF. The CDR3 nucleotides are TGTGCCGGCAGCCAATGGACAGCCCAAGAGACCCAGTACTTC.

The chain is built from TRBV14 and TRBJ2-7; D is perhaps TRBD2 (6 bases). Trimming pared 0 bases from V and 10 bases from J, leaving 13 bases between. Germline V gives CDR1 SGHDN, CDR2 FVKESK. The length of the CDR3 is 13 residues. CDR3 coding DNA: TGTGCCAGCAGCCAAGATACCACGACTAGTCAGTACTTC. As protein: CASSQDTTTSQYF.

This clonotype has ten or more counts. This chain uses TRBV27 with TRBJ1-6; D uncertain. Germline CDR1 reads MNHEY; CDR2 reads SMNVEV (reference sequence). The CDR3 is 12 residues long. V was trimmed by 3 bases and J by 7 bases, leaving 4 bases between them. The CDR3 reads CASSFGNSPLHF. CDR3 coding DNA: TGTGCCAGCAGTTTCGGGAATTCACCCCTCCACTTT.

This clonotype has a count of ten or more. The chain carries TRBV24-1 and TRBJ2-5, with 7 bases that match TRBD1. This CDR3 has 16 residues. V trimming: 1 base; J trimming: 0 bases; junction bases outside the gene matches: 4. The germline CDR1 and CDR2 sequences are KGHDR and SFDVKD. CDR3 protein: CATSDFLGTDQETQYF. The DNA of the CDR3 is TGTGCCACCAGTGATTTCTTAGGGACAGACCAAGAGACCCAGTACTTC.

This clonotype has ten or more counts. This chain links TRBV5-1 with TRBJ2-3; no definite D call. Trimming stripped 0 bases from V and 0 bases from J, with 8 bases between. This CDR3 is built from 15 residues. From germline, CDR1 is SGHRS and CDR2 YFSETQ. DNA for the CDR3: TGCGCCAGCAGCTTGGAATTCCCTAGCACAGATACGCAGTATTTT. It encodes CASSLEFPSTDTQYF. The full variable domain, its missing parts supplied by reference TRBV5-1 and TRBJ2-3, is KAGVTQTPRYLIKTRGQQVTLSCSPISGHRSVSWYQQTPGQGLQFLFEYFSETQRNKGNFPGRFSGRQFSNSRSEMNVSTLELGDSALYLCASSLEFPSTDTQYFGPGTRLTVL.

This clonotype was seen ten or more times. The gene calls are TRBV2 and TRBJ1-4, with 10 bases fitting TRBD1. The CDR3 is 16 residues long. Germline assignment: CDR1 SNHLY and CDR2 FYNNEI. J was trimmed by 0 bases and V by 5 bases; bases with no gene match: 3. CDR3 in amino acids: CASSNGQGATNEKLFF. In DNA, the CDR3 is TGTGCCAGCAGTAACGGACAGGGGGCAACTAATGAAAAACTGTTTTTT.

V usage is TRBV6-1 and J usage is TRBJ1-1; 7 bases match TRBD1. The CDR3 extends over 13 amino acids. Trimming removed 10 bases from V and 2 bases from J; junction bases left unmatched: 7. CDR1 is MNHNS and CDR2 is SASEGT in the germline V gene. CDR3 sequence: CAIRDSINTEAFF. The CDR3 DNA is TGTGCCATACGGGACAGCATAAACACTGAAGCTTTCTTT.

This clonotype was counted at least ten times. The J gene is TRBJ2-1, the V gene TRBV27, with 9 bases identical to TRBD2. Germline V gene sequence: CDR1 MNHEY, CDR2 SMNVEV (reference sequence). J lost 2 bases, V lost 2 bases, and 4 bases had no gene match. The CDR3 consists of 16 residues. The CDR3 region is CASSLEPSGTYNEQFF. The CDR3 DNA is TGTGCCAGCAGTTTAGAGCCTAGCGGGACCTACAATGAGCAGTTCTTC.